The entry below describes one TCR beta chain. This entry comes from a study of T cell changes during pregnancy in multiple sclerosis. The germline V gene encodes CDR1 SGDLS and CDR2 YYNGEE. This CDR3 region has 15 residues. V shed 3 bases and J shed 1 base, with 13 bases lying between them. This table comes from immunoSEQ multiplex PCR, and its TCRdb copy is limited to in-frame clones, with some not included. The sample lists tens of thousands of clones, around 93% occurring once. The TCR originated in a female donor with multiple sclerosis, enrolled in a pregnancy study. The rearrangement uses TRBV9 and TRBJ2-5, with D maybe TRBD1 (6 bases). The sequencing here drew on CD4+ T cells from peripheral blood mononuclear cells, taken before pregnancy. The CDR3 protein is CASSAGDMAQETQYF. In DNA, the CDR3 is TGTGCCAGCAGCGCCGGGGACATGGCCCAAGAGACCCAGTACTTC.